The rows below give T cell receptor beta chains drawn from one sample of a study of CD8 T cells in ankylosing spondylitis. One entry per CDR3 protein, called by TCRdb with MiXCR from the 5' RACE reads. The table lists some 270,000 distinct CDR3 sequences, roughly 32% of them singletons. Sequencing used blood, either unsorted or a sorted T cell fraction (not recorded which). All receptors derive from a male donor with ankylosing spondylitis or in good health (not recorded which). CDR3s include the opening cysteine and the closing phenylalanine or tryptophan. The D gene is left open where the match is weak. Size tells how often a clone was seen (once, few, many) or the class of an expanded clone, and some rows leave it out.

TRBJ2-3	few	-	TRBV20-1	TGCAGTGCTAGAGATCTTAGACCGGGACTCCAAATCGGAGATACGCAGTATTTT	CSARDLRPGLQIGDTQYF
TRBJ2-2	-	-	TRBV7-6	TGTGCCAGCAGCTTAGAAAAAGGACACCCGAACACCGGGGAGCTGTTTTTT	CASSLEKGHPNTGELFF
TRBJ2-5	-	-	TRBV15	TGTGCCACCAGCAATGTTCCGGGTTTGCAAGAGACCCAGTACTTC	CATSNVPGLQETQYF
TRBJ2-2	-	-	TRBV6-1	TGTGCCAGCAGTGCCCGGGACCCAACCACCGGGGAGCTGTTTTTT	CASSARDPTTGELFF
TRBJ1-6	-	TRBD1	TRBV27	TGTGCCAGCAGTTTACTTACAGGGGGGACAGGCTCACCCCTCCACTTT	CASSLLTGGTGSPLHF
TRBJ2-7	-	TRBD2	TRBV5-1	TGCGCCAGCAGCGCAAGACTAGCGGGGGACCTCGCGTTTGAGCAGTACTTC	CASSARLAGDLAFEQYF
TRBJ2-7	few	-	TRBV20-1	TGCAGTGCCCCCTCGACAGTCGCCTACGAGCAGTACTTC	CSAPSTVAYEQYF
TRBJ2-1	-	-	TRBV5-5	TGTGCCAGCCACGAGTACAATGAGCAGTTCTTC	CASHEYNEQFF
TRBJ2-7	few	-	TRBV27	TGTGCCAGCAGGCCAACAGGCCCCGCGGGCTCCTACGAGCAGTACTTC	CASRPTGPAGSYEQYF
TRBJ2-3	few	-	TRBV9	TGTGCCAGCAGCGTCACTCACGGATACACAGATACGCAGTATTTT	CASSVTHGYTDTQYF
TRBJ1-5	-	TRBD1	TRBV6-5	TGTGCCAGCAATTCCGGGACAGGGAATCAGCCCCAGCATTTT	CASNSGTGNQPQHF
TRBJ2-5	-	TRBD1	TRBV6-1	TGTGCCAGCAGGATTCAACAGGGGGAGACCCAGTACTTC	CASRIQQGETQYF
TRBJ1-1	many	-	TRBV29-1	TGCAGCGTTGTGGAGGGCCGCGGTGAAGCTTTCTTT	CSVVEGRGEAFF
TRBJ2-5	-	TRBD2	TRBV7-3	TGTGCCAGCAGCTTAAACGCGGCAGCTAGCGGAGAGACCCAGTACTTC	CASSLNAAASGETQYF
TRBJ1-6	few	-	TRBV28	TGTGCCAGCAGACTAGGAAGCAATTCACCCCTCCACTTT	CASRLGSNSPLHF
TRBJ2-7	-	TRBD2	TRBV9	TGTGCCAGCAGCACTAGTTCGGGGGGGTCGGTGGTCGAGCAGTACTTC	CASSTSSGGSVVEQYF